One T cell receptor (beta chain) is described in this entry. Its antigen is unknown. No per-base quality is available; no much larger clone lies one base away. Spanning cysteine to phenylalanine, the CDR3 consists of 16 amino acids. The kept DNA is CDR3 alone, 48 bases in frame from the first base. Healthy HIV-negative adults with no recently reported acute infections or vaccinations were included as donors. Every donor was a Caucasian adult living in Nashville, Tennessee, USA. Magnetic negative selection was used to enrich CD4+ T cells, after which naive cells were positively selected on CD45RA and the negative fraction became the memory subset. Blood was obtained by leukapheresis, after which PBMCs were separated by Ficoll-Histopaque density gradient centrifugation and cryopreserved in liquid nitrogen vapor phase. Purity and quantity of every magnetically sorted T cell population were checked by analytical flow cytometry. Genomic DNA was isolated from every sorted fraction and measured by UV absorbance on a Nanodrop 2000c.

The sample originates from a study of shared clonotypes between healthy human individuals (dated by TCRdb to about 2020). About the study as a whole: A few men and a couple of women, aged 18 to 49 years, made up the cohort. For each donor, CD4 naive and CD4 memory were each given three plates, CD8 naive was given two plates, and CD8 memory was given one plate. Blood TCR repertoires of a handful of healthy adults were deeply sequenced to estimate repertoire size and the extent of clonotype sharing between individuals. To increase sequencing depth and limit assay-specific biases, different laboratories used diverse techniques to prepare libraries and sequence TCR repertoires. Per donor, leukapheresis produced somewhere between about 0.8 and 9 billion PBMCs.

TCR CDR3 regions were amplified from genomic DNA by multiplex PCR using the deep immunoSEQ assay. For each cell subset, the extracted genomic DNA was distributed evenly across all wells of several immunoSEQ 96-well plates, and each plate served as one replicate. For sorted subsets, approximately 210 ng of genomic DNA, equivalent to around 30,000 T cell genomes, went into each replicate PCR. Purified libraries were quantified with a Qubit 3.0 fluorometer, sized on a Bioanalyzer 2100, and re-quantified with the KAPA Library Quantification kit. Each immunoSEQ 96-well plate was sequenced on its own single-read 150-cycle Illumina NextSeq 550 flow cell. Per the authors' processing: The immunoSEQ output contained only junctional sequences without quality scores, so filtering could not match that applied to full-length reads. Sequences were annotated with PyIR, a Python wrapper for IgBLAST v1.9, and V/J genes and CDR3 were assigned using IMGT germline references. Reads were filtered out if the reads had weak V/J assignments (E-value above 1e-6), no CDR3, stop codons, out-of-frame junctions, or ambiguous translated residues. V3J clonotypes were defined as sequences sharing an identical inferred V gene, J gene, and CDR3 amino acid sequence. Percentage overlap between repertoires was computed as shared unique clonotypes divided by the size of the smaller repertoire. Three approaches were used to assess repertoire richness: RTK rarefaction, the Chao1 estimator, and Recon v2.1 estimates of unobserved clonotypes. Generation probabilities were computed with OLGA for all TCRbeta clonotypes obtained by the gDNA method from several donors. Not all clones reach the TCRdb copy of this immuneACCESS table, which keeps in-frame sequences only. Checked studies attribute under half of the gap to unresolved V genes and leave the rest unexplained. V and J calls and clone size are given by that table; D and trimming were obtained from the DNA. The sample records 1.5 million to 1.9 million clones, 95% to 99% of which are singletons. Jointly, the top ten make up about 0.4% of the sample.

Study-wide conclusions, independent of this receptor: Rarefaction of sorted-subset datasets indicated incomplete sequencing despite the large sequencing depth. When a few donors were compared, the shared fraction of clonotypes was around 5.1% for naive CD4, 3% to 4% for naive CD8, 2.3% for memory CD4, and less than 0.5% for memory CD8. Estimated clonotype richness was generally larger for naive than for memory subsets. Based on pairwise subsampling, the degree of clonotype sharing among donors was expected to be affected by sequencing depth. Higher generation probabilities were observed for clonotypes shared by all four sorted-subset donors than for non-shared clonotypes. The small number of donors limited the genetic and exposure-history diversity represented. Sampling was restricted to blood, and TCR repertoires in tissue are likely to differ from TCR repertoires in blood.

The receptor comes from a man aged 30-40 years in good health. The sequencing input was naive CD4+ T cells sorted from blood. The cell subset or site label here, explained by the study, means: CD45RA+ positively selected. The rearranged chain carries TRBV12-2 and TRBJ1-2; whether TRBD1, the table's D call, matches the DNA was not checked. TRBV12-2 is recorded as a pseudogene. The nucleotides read TGTGCAAGTCGCTCGAAACGACAGGGACCTAACTATGGCTACACCTTC. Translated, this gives CASRSKRQGPNYGYTF.